This entry concerns a single TCR beta chain. Its target is unknown. Time point indicated: more than 5 months of natalizumab therapy. The data are from a study of multiple sclerosis patients with progressive multifocal leukoencephalopathy. Some clones are missing from TCRdb's copy, which holds only in-frame ones; the method was immunoSEQ multiplex PCR. The data hold tens of thousands of clones, with roughly 89% observed a single time. Study outcomes and limitations: TRBV and TRBJ usage showed no common pattern when PML developed. It is unclear whether the findings reflect JC virus infection or general immunocompromise.

The trim removed 4 bases at V and 6 bases at J, leaving 5 bases unmatched. Germline V gene lookup returns CDR1 MDHEN and CDR2 SYDVKM. This CDR3 region has 14 residues. This chain uses TRBV28 with TRBJ2-1; 8 bases agree with TRBD1. This specimen consisted of PBMCs, obtained from a patient treated with natalizumab. This receptor was taken from a human donor with multiple sclerosis. CDR3 DNA: TGTGCCAGCAGTTGGGGAACAGGGGGCAATGAGCAGTTCTTC. It encodes CASSWGTGGNEQFF.